A selection of T cell receptor beta chains follows, all from one sample in a study of monozygotic twins with inflammatory bowel disease. TCRdb re-called the 5' RACE reads, yielding one record per CDR3 amino acid sequence without DNA. Here the sample table reports 210,000 or so distinct CDR3 sequences. The sequenced sample consisted of blood. These TCRs come from a human donor with ulcerative colitis or Crohn's disease, or a healthy co-twin of an affected twin (not recorded which). CDR3s include the opening cysteine and the closing phenylalanine or tryptophan. Each record gives: J gene, V gene, CDR3 protein.

TRBJ2-3	TRBV7-2	CASSLGVAGSTDTQYF
TRBJ1-2	TRBV7-3	CASSGGLDYGYTF
TRBJ2-2	TRBV19	CASSIVQRLNTGELFF
TRBJ2-7	TRBV27	CASSFWQGPYEQYF
TRBJ2-7	TRBV11-2	CASSLEGPGTDSYEQYF
TRBJ1-4	TRBV27	CASSPSRGRRDEKLFF
TRBJ2-1	TRBV18	CASSPPGGSYNEQFF
TRBJ1-2	TRBV19	CASSLLQGDYGYTF
TRBJ1-4	TRBV7-2	CASSLGGRVPKLFF
TRBJ2-7	TRBV29-1	CSVRRGSYEQYF
TRBJ1-2	TRBV29-1	CSVVDRNYGYTF
TRBJ1-1	TRBV5-1	CATQQAPGGNTEAFF
TRBJ2-7	TRBV12-3/TRBV12-4	CASSLSGVEVSEQYF
TRBJ2-1	TRBV11-1	CASSAPQGTGGSYNEQFF
TRBJ2-5	TRBV7-9	CASSSRETQYF
TRBJ2-7	TRBV5-1	CASSTHSGQNYEQYF
TRBJ1-1	TRBV7-9	CASSSDTEAFF
TRBJ1-4	TRBV12-3/TRBV12-4	CASSLGEKLFF
TRBJ1-2	TRBV3-1	CASSQRDSYSPNRGYTF
TRBJ2-5	TRBV7-2	CASSTPTSRQETQYF
TRBJ2-7	TRBV7-9	CASSLESGRYEQYF
TRBJ2-7	TRBV20-1	CSAPTPGLGNYEQYF
TRBJ1-1	TRBV29-1	CSVSPLGGIGEAFF
TRBJ2-1	TRBV12-3/TRBV12-4	CASSFEAGMSNEQFF
TRBJ1-1	TRBV5-1	CASSLFLGTAEAFF
TRBJ1-1	TRBV20-1	CSSDSPTEAFF
TRBJ2-5	TRBV2	CASSDRMGSGETQYF
TRBJ1-2	TRBV7-9	CASSSGKGAQAYGYTF
TRBJ2-1	TRBV4-1	CASSQPSPKPGTSHNEQFF
TRBJ2-7	TRBV12-3/TRBV12-4	CASSRAGRAYEQYF
TRBJ1-2	TRBV2	CASLLRGLDYGYTF
TRBJ2-5	TRBV7-3	CASSKGLAEYQETQYF
TRBJ2-1	TRBV4-1	CASSLTSGGANNEQFF
TRBJ2-5	TRBV19	CASSIGGGQETQYF
TRBJ1-1	TRBV12-3/TRBV12-4	CASSPHQTVNTEAFF
TRBJ2-3	TRBV7-9	CASSDQTSWVTQYF
TRBJ1-4	TRBV5-1	CASSLVGGATNEKLFF
TRBJ2-7	TRBV3-1	CASSTKGEQYF
TRBJ1-4	TRBV7-9	CASSLWAEATNEKLFF
TRBJ1-3	TRBV7-2	CASSIERSSGNTIYF
TRBJ2-1	TRBV3-1	CASSQDLGDNEQFF
TRBJ2-1	TRBV5-1	CASSTIGQANEQFF
TRBJ1-1	TRBV18	CASSPKLDRGNTEAFF
TRBJ1-4	TRBV20-1	CSARSGTGGEKLFF
TRBJ2-3	TRBV4-1	CASRGGADTQYF
TRBJ1-5	TRBV5-6	CASSFSGGPNQPQHF
TRBJ2-6	TRBV7-2	CASSSTGGWANVLTF
TRBJ1-1	TRBV29-1	CSTGTQDRGYTEAFF
TRBJ2-1	TRBV29-1	CSVPQKYNPYNEQFF
TRBJ1-2	TRBV2	CASSENGVGYTF
TRBJ1-1	TRBV2	CASSVVSVDRLNTEAFF
TRBJ1-5	TRBV10-3	CAISERDWRLNQPQHF
TRBJ2-1	TRBV6-2/TRBV6-3	CAISQPTSDNEQFF
TRBJ1-5	TRBV2	CASSEEGGPIQPQHF
TRBJ2-2	TRBV11-3	CASSMDTGELFF
TRBJ1-2	TRBV3-1	CASSQGTGYTF
TRBJ2-6	TRBV7-2	CASSLVAGGGSGANVLTF
TRBJ2-7	TRBV10-2	CASSEPASTGGPYEQYF
TRBJ1-3	TRBV5-1	CASSLSPENTIYF
TRBJ2-5	TRBV5-6	CASSIDTFQETQYF